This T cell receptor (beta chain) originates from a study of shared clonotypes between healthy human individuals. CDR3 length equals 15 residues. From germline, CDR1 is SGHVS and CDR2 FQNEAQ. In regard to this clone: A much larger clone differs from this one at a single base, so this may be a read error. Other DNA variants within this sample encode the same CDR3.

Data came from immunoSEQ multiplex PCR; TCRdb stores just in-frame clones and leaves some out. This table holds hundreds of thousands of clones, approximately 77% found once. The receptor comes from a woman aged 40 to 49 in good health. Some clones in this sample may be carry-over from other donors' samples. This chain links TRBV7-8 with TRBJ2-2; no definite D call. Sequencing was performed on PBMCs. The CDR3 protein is CASSLVVLHTGELFF. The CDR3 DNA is TGTGCTAGCAGCTTAGTTGTCCTTCACACCGGGGAGCTGTTTTTT.